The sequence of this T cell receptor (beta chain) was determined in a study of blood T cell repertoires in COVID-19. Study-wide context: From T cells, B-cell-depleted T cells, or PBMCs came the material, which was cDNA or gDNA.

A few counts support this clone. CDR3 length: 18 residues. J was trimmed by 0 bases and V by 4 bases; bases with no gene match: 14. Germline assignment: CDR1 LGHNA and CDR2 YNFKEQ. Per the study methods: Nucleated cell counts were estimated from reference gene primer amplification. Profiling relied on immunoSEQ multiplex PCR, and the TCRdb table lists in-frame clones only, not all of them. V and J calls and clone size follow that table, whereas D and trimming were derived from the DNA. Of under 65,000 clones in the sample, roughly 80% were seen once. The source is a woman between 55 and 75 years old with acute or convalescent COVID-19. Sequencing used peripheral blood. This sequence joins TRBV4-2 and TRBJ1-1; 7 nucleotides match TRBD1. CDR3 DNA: TGTGCCAGCAGCCCAAGGTTACGACAGGGCGGGATGAACACTGAAGCTTTCTTT. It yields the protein CASSPRLRQGGMNTEAFF.